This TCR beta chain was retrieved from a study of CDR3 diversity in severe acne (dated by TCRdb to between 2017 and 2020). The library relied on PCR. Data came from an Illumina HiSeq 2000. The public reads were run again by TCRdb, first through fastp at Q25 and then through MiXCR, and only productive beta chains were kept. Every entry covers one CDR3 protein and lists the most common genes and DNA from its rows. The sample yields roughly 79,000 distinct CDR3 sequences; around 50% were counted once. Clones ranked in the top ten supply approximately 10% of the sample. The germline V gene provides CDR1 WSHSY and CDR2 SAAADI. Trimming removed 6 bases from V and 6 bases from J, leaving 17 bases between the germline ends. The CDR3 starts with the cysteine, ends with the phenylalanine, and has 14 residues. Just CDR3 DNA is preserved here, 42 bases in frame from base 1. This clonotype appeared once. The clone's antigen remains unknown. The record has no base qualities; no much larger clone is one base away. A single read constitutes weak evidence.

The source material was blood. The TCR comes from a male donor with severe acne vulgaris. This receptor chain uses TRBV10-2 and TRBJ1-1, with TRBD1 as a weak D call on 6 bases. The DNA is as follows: TGCGCCAGCAGGTCAACAGGGACGAGGGCTGAAGCTTTCTTT. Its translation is CASRSTGTRAEAFF.